The TCR beta chain under discussion was sequenced for a study of tumor and adjacent non-tumor tissue in lung cancer. The overall study: Around 4 million productive TCRbeta reads were obtained per sample on average. Whole-study results and caveats: Tumor TCR diversity, when higher, was linked to shorter survival.

About this clonotype: The antigen is unknown.

The template was RNA from unsorted bulk tissue. More than 3 cm separated this lung sample from the edge of the tumor. The library came from three nested PCR rounds adapted from ARM-PCR protocols. TCRdb passed the multiplex PCR reads through MiXCR, listing each CDR3 protein once. Of 80,000 to 100,000 distinct CDR3 sequences listed, 80% are singletons. With 7 bases removed from V and 7 bases from J, the gap between germline ends came to 17 bases. Germline V gene sequence: CDR1 MNHNS, CDR2 SASEGT. The CDR3 totals 14 residues. J is TRBJ2-1 and V is TRBV6-1; tentatively, D is TRBD2 (5 bases). The sequencing input was distant non-tumor lung tissue. This receptor was identified in a man in his 60s with small cell lung cancer. DNA for the CDR3: TGTGCCAGCATCTTTAGCGAAAGTAGAAATGAGCAGTTCTTC. Translation: CASIFSESRNEQFF.